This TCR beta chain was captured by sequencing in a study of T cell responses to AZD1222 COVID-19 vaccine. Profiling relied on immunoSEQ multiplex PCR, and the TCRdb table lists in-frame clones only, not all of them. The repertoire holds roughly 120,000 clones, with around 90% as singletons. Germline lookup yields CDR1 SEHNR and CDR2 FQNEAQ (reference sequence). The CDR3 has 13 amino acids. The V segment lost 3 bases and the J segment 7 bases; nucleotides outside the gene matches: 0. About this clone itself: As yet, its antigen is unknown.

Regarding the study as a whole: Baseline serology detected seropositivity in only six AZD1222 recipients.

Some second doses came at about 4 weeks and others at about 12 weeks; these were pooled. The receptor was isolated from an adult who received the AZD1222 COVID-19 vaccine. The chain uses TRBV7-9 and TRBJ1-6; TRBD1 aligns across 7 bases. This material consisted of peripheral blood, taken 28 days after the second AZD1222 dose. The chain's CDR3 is CASSLTGNSPLHF. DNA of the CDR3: TGTGCCAGCAGCTTGACAGGGAATTCACCCCTCCACTTT.